This record concerns one T cell receptor beta chain sequence. Its antigen is unidentified. The data were taken from a study of shared clonotypes between healthy human individuals. Study-wide results and limits: Tissue TCR repertoires likely differ from these blood-only repertoires.

This table comes from immunoSEQ multiplex PCR, and its TCRdb copy is limited to in-frame clones, with some not included. The sample holds 900,000 to 1,200,000 clones, about four fifths seen once. The CDR3 totals 15 residues. Germline V gene lookup returns CDR1 ENHRY and CDR2 SYGVKD. The V end was cut by 0 bases, the J end by 3 bases, with 11 bases between. What was sequenced was memory CD4+ T cells from PBMCs. Subset specified: CD45RA-negative fraction. The rearrangement joins TRBV10-3 to TRBJ1-1; D unresolved. The receptor was isolated from a man in his late teens or twenties in good health. Some clones in this sample may be carry-over from other donors' samples. CDR3 DNA: TGTGCCATCAGTGAGTCAAAGGGTTGGTACACTGAAGCTTTCTTT. Translation gives CAISESKGWYTEAFF.